The T cell receptor (beta chain) described here comes from a study of STAT5B mutations in CD4+ large granular lymphocyte leukemia (dated by TCRdb to between 2021 and 2022). Some background on the complete study: Among the healthy controls, the CDR3 'QG' motif was associated with a particular HLA allele. The TCRbeta repertoires of CD4+ T-cell large granular lymphocyte leukemia patients were compared with the TCRbeta repertoires of healthy blood donors. Flow cytometry on FACSCanto II or FACSVerse showed that the purified fractions were more than 95% pure among lymphocytes. Broader findings and caveats from the paper: Compared with healthy CD4+ repertoires, CD4-sorted patient repertoires appeared more clonal, and this difference remained even after the putative leukemic clones were removed. The data were not HLA-matched, and the higher clonality in CD4+ T-LGLL than in CD8+ T-LGLL could be due to the relatively small sample size. Main leukemic clonotypes were private to each patient, although under 30% appeared at low frequency in other patients' non-leukemic repertoires.

The healthy controls were fewer than 45 blood donors, and the buffy coats of these donors were supplied by the Finnish Red Cross blood service. All TCR-sequenced material derived from peripheral blood: patient blood samples and healthy donor buffy coats. Peripheral blood mononuclear cells were isolated by Ficoll-Hypaque gradient centrifugation. CD4+ cells were magnetically purified from the buffy coats of healthy controls. The Gentra Puregene Cell and Tissue kit was used for genomic DNA extraction, and quantification was performed on a Qubit 2.0 fluorometer. In regard to this clone: It has no known antigen specificity. Base qualities are not recorded, but no much larger clone differs from it by a single base.

The immunoSEQ assay at survey resolution was applied to genomic DNA for sequencing of TCRbeta rearrangements. Per the authors' processing: A lowest detectable productive clonotype frequency of 2.59 x 10-5 was observed in the TCR sequencing data. Analyses included only productive TCRbeta rearrangements, meaning complete and in-frame sequences. The clonality of each sample was calculated as Simpson clonality in the immunoSEQ Analyzer version 3.0. Based on frequency, clones were grouped as very rare, small, medium, large (1-20%) or hyperexpanded (>20%). Generation probabilities were estimated with OLGA 1.2.3, V-gene circos plots were made with VDJtools, specificities were looked up in VDJdb, and CDR3 motifs were identified with GLIPH. The table was pulled from immuneACCESS by TCRdb, which kept in-frame rearrangements only. Such tables lose some clones; where checked, under half of the loss comes from unresolved V genes, and the rest has no known cause. D and trimming were read from the DNA, whereas the V and J calls and clone size are those reported in that table. The sample has roughly 30,000 clones on record, about 74% of them singletons. The ten largest clones add up to 1.1% of the sample.

The clonotype comes from a human donor in good health. Sequenced input: CD4+ T cells from blood buffy coats.

The CDR3 sequence is CASSRATYEQYF. The sequence in DNA is TGTGCCAGCAGCCGGGCGACCTACGAGCAGTACTTC. This chain joins TRBV5-6 to TRBJ2-7; the D gene cannot be resolved reliably. The CDR3 has 12 amino acids, counting the end cysteine and phenylalanine. Solely the CDR3 DNA is kept, with 36 bases framed from the first base. The V and J ends are trimmed by 4 bases and 2 bases, leaving 7 bases between them. CDR1 and CDR2 were assigned from the germline V gene as SGHDT and YYEEEE.